These T cell receptor beta chains were read from a single sample in a study of neurological immune-mediated disorders. TCRdb re-called the 5' RACE reads with MiXCR, one entry per CDR3 protein. The profile shows over 60,000 distinct CDR3 sequences, just over 5% of them singletons. Material for sequencing was PBMCs. These receptors were obtained from a woman aged 25 to 39 with multiple sclerosis. The CDR3 runs from the conserved cysteine through the conserved F or W. Each record gives: clone size, D gene, V gene, J gene, CDR3 protein, CDR3 DNA. D genes are given only for firm matches. Size is stated for part of the rows, as once, few or many counts, or as a class when the clone is expanded.

abundance: many; d_gene: NA; v_gene: TRBV10-3; j_gene: TRBJ1-5; CDR3aa: CAISSAGAGSNQPQHF; CDR3nt: TGTGCCATCAGCTCAGCGGGGGCCGGTAGCAATCAGCCCCAGCATTTT
abundance: NA; d_gene: NA; v_gene: TRBV4-2; j_gene: TRBJ1-6; CDR3aa: CASSQDGSAVNSPLHF; CDR3nt: TGTGCCAGCAGCCAAGATGGATCGGCAGTTAATTCACCCCTCCACTTT
abundance: few; d_gene: NA; v_gene: TRBV20-1; j_gene: TRBJ2-7; CDR3aa: CSAPGAGSYEQYF; CDR3nt: TGCAGTGCCCCTGGGGCGGGGTCCTACGAGCAGTACTTC
abundance: many; d_gene: NA; v_gene: TRBV2; j_gene: TRBJ1-1; CDR3aa: CASSESPQGYTEAFF; CDR3nt: TGTGCCAGCAGTGAATCACCACAGGGTTACACTGAAGCTTTCTTT
abundance: many; d_gene: NA; v_gene: TRBV12-3/TRBV12-4; j_gene: TRBJ2-3; CDR3aa: CASSFRRSDTQYF; CDR3nt: TGTGCCAGCAGTTTCCGGAGAAGTGATACGCAGTATTTT
abundance: few; d_gene: NA; v_gene: TRBV29-1; j_gene: TRBJ1-1; CDR3aa: CSVASQGNTEAFF; CDR3nt: TGCAGCGTTGCGTCGCAGGGGAACACTGAAGCTTTCTTT
abundance: many; d_gene: TRBD1; v_gene: TRBV6-5; j_gene: TRBJ2-2; CDR3aa: CASSQDRARTGELFF; CDR3nt: TGTGCCAGCAGCCAGGACAGGGCAAGGACCGGGGAGCTGTTTTTT
abundance: many; d_gene: NA; v_gene: TRBV20-1; j_gene: TRBJ2-1; CDR3aa: CSARVGWTYNEQFF; CDR3nt: TGCAGTGCTAGAGTAGGATGGACCTACAATGAGCAGTTCTTC
abundance: many; d_gene: TRBD2; v_gene: TRBV5-1; j_gene: TRBJ2-2; CDR3aa: CASSLGHPASGRGELFF; CDR3nt: TGCGCCAGCAGCTTGGGTCATCCGGCTAGCGGGAGAGGGGAGCTGTTTTTT
abundance: many; d_gene: NA; v_gene: TRBV18; j_gene: TRBJ2-7; CDR3aa: CASSSTRGSYAVFVEQYF; CDR3nt: TGTGCCAGCTCATCGACAAGAGGATCATACGCGGTATTCGTTGAGCAGTACTTC
abundance: many; d_gene: TRBD2; v_gene: TRBV5-1; j_gene: TRBJ2-7; CDR3aa: CASSLESSGRAFTYEQYF; CDR3nt: TGCGCCAGCAGCTTGGAGTCTAGCGGGAGGGCCTTTACTTACGAGCAGTACTTC
abundance: many; d_gene: NA; v_gene: TRBV7-9; j_gene: TRBJ2-1; CDR3aa: CASSLDRDPSYNEQFF; CDR3nt: TGTGCCAGCAGCTTAGACCGGGACCCGTCCTACAATGAGCAGTTCTTC
abundance: many; d_gene: NA; v_gene: TRBV20-1; j_gene: TRBJ1-1; CDR3aa: CSAQFTRNTEAFF; CDR3nt: TGCAGTGCTCAATTCACCAGGAACACTGAAGCTTTCTTT
abundance: NA; d_gene: TRBD2; v_gene: TRBV18; j_gene: TRBJ2-2; CDR3aa: CASSPRGLATSTGELFF; CDR3nt: TGTGCCAGCTCACCACGTGGACTAGCGACCTCCACCGGGGAGCTGTTTTTT
abundance: many; d_gene: NA; v_gene: TRBV12-3/TRBV12-4; j_gene: TRBJ2-1; CDR3aa: CASTLVAVTGSDEQFF; CDR3nt: TGTGCCAGCACCCTGGTTGCGGTAACAGGAAGTGATGAGCAGTTCTTC
abundance: NA; d_gene: NA; v_gene: TRBV10-1; j_gene: TRBJ2-3; CDR3aa: CASSGGINTDTQYF; CDR3nt: TGCGCCAGCAGTGGAGGTATAAACACAGATACGCAGTATTTT
abundance: many; d_gene: NA; v_gene: TRBV10-3; j_gene: TRBJ2-5; CDR3aa: CAISERETQYF; CDR3nt: TGTGCCATCAGTGAGAGAGAGACCCAGTACTTC
abundance: NA; d_gene: NA; v_gene: TRBV5-6; j_gene: TRBJ1-1; CDR3aa: CASSRARTEAFF; CDR3nt: TGTGCCAGCAGCCGGGCGAGGACTGAAGCTTTCTTT
abundance: many; d_gene: NA; v_gene: TRBV29-1; j_gene: TRBJ2-2; CDR3aa: CSVVPGTGELFF; CDR3nt: TGCAGCGTTGTTCCTGGGACCGGGGAGCTGTTTTTT
abundance: NA; d_gene: NA; v_gene: TRBV6-1; j_gene: TRBJ1-5; CDR3aa: CASSEAGHSNQPQHF; CDR3nt: TGTGCCAGCAGTGAAGCTGGGCATAGCAATCAGCCCCAGCATTTT
abundance: many; d_gene: NA; v_gene: TRBV29-1; j_gene: TRBJ2-5; CDR3aa: CSVEGPFWQQETQYF; CDR3nt: TGCAGCGTTGAAGGGCCTTTTTGGCAACAAGAGACCCAGTACTTC
abundance: many; d_gene: NA; v_gene: TRBV20-1; j_gene: TRBJ2-3; CDR3aa: CSAPPISGQGRSDTQYF; CDR3nt: TGCAGTGCTCCACCGATCTCCGGGCAGGGTAGATCAGATACGCAGTATTTT
abundance: many; d_gene: NA; v_gene: TRBV20-1; j_gene: TRBJ2-1; CDR3aa: CSAHNPYGEQFF; CDR3nt: TGCAGTGCCCACAACCCCTACGGGGAGCAGTTCTTC
abundance: many; d_gene: NA; v_gene: TRBV20-1; j_gene: TRBJ2-3; CDR3aa: CSARDAAASTDAQYF; CDR3nt: TGCAGTGCTAGAGACGCGGCAGCTAGCACAGATGCGCAGTATTTT
abundance: NA; d_gene: TRBD1; v_gene: TRBV14; j_gene: TRBJ2-7; CDR3aa: CASSGRDRYYEQYF; CDR3nt: TGTGCCAGCAGCGGCCGGGACAGATACTACGAGCAGTACTTC
abundance: NA; d_gene: TRBD2; v_gene: TRBV3-1; j_gene: TRBJ2-3; CDR3aa: CANSQGYTSGDTQYF; CDR3nt: TGTGCCAACAGCCAAGGGTACACTAGCGGAGATACGCAGTATTTT
abundance: NA; d_gene: NA; v_gene: TRBV3-1; j_gene: TRBJ2-5; CDR3aa: CASSQDRVVQETQYF; CDR3nt: TGTGCCAGCAGCCAAGACAGGGTCGTCCAAGAGACCCAGTACTTC
abundance: few; d_gene: TRBD2; v_gene: TRBV20-1; j_gene: TRBJ2-3; CDR3aa: CSAKNPSGSGGDTQYF; CDR3nt: TGCAGTGCGAAGAACCCTAGCGGGAGCGGTGGAGATACGCAGTATTTT
abundance: many; d_gene: TRBD1; v_gene: TRBV5-5; j_gene: TRBJ1-2; CDR3aa: CASSFQGESYGYTF; CDR3nt: TGTGCCAGCAGCTTCCAGGGGGAGTCGTATGGCTACACCTTC
abundance: many; d_gene: NA; v_gene: TRBV5-1; j_gene: TRBJ1-1; CDR3aa: CASSLVEGDTEAFF; CDR3nt: TGCGCCAGCAGCTTGGTGGAGGGAGACACTGAAGCTTTCTTT
abundance: many; d_gene: TRBD2; v_gene: TRBV3-1; j_gene: TRBJ2-5; CDR3aa: CASSQVRLAETQYF; CDR3nt: TGTGCCAGCAGCCAAGTTAGACTAGCGGAGACCCAGTACTTC
abundance: many; d_gene: NA; v_gene: TRBV20-1; j_gene: TRBJ1-5; CDR3aa: CSARDPGGGLLPQHF; CDR3nt: TGCAGTGCTAGAGATCCGGGGGGGGGACTTTTGCCCCAGCATTTT
abundance: NA; d_gene: NA; v_gene: TRBV20-1; j_gene: TRBJ2-7; CDR3aa: CSAGARGSSYEQYF; CDR3nt: TGCAGTGCTGGGGCGAGGGGCAGCTCCTACGAGCAGTACTTC
abundance: many; d_gene: NA; v_gene: TRBV20-1; j_gene: TRBJ1-1; CDR3aa: CSAIHPGRNTEAFF; CDR3nt: TGCAGTGCTATACATCCGGGACGGAACACTGAAGCTTTCTTT